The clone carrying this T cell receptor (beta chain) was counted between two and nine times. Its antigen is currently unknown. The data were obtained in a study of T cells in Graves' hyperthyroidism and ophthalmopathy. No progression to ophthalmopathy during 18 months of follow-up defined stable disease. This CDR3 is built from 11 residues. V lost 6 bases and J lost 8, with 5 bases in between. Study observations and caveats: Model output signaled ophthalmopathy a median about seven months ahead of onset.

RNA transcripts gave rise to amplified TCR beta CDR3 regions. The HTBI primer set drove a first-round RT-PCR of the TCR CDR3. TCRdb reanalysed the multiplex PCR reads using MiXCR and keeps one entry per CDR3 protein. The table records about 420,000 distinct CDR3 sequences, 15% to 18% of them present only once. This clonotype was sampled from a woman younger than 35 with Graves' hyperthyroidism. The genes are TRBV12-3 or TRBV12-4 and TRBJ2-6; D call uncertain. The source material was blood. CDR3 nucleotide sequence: TGTGCCAGCAGGGGGTCCAACGTCCTGACTTTC. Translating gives CASRGSNVLTF.